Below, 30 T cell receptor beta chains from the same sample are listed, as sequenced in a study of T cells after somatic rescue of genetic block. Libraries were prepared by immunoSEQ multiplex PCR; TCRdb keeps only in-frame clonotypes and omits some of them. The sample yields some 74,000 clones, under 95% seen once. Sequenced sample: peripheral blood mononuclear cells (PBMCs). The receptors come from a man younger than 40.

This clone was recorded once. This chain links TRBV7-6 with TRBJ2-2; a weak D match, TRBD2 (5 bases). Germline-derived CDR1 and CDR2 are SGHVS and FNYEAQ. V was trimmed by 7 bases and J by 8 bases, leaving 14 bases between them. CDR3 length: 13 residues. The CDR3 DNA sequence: TGTGCCAGCACTCCTGGGCGGGTGGGGGAGCTGTTTTTT. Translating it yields CASTPGRVGELFF.

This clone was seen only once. The CDR3 DNA reads TGTGCCAGCAGTGAATTCGGGGTGGGCTCTAGCACAGATACGCAGTATTTT. It codes for CASSEFGVGSSTDTQYF. The genes are TRBV2 and TRBJ2-3; D may be TRBD2 (5 bases). Deletions cut 2 bases from V and 0 bases from J, with 15 bases between. In germline, CDR1 is SNHLY, CDR2 FYNNEI. The CDR3 sequence is 17 residues long.

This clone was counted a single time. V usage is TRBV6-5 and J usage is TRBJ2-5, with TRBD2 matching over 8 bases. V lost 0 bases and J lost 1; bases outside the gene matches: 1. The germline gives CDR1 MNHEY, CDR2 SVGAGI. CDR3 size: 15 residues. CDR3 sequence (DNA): TGTGCCAGCAGTTACTCTAGCGGGACCCAAGAGACCCAGTACTTC. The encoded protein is CASSYSSGTQETQYF.

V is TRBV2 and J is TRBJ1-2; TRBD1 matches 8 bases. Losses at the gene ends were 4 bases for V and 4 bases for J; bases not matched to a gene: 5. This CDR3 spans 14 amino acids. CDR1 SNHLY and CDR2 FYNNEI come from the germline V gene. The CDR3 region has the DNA TGTGCCAGCAGTGCCCAGGGGGCTCGCTATGGCTACACCTTC. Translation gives CASSAQGARYGYTF.

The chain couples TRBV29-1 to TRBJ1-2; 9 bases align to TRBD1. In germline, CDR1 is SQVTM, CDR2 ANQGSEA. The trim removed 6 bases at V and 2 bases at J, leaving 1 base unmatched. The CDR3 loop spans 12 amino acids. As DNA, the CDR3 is TGCAGCGTGGGACAGGGAAACTATGGCTACACCTTC. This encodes CSVGQGNYGYTF.

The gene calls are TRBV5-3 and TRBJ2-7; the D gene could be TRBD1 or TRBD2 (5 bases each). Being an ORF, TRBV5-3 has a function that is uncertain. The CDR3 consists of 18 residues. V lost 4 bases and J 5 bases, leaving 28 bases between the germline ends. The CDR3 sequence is CARSGCERGLGERDEQYF. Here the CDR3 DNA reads TGTGCCAGAAGCGGATGCGAGAGGGGCCTGGGGGAACGGGACGAGCAGTACTTC.

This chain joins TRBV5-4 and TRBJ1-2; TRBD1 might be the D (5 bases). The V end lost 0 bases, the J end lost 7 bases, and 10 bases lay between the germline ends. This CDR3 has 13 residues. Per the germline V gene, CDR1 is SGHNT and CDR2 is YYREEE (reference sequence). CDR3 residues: CASSLAAGPGYTF. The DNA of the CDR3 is TGTGCCAGCAGCTTGGCCGCGGGGCCTGGCTACACCTTC.

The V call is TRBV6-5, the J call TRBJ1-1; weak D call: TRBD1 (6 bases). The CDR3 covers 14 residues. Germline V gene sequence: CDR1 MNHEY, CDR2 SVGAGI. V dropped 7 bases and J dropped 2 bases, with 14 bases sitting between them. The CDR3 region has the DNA TGTGCCAGCACGGGGGCCCAGGGAAACACTGAAGCTTTCTTT. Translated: CASTGAQGNTEAFF.

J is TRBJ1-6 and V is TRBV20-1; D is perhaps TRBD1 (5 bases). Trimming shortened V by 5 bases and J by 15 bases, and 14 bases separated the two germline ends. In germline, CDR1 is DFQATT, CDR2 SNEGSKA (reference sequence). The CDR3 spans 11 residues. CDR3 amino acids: CSARDVPYLHF. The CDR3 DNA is TGCAGTGCTCGGGACGTCCCTTACCTCCACTTT.

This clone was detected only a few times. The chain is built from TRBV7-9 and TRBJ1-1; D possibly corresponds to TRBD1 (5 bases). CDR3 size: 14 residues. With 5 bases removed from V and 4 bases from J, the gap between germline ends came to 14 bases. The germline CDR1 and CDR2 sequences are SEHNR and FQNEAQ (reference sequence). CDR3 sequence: CASSGPGRVTEAFF. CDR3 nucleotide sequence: TGTGCCAGCAGCGGCCCGGGGCGCGTCACTGAAGCTTTCTTT.

The CDR3 nucleotides read TGTGCCAGCAGCTTAGAGGCGGACTATGGCTACACCTTC. It is translated as CASSLEADYGYTF. The chain has TRBV13 and TRBJ1-2; D unresolved. The V gene lost 1 base and the J gene lost 3 bases, with 6 bases spanning the gap. Germline assignment: CDR1 PRHDT and CDR2 FYEKMQ (reference sequence). The CDR3 extends over 13 amino acids.

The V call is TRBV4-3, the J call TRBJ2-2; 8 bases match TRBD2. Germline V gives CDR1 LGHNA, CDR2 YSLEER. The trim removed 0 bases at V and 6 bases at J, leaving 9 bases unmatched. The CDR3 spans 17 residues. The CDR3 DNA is TGCGCCAGCAGCCAAGAAGGAGCGGGAGAGGTACCCGGGGAGCTGTTTTTT. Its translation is CASSQEGAGEVPGELFF.

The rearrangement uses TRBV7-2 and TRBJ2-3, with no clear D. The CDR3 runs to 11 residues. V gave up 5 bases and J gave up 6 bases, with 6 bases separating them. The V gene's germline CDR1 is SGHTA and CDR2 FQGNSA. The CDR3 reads CASSPADTQYF. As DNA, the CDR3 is TGTGCCAGCAGCCCAGCGGATACGCAGTATTTT. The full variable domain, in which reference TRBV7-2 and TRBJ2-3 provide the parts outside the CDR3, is GAGVSQSPSNKVTEKGKDVELRCDPISGHTALYWYRQSLGQGLEFLIYFQGNSAPDKSGLPSDRFSAERTGGSVSTLTIQRTQQEDSAVYLCASSPADTQYFGPGTRLTVL.

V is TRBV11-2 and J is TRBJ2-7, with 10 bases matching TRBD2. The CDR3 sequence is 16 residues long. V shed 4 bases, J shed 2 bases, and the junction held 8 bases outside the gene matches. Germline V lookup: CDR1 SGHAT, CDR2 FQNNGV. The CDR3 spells CASSSLAGEGPYEQYF. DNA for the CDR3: TGTGCCAGCAGCTCCCTAGCGGGAGAAGGCCCCTACGAGCAGTACTTC.

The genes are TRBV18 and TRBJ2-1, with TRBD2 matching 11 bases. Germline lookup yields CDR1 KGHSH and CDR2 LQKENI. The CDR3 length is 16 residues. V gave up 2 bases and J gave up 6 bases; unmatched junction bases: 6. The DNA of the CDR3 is TGTGCCAGCTCACCAGCAAATCTAGCGGGGGGCAATGAGCAGTTCTTC. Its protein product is CASSPANLAGGNEQFF.

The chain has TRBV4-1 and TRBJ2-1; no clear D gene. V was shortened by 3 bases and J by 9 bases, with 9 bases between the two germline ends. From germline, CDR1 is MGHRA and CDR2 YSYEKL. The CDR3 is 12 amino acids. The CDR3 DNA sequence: TGCGCCAGCAGCCAGGTTTGGAGTGAGCAGTTCTTC. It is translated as CASSQVWSEQFF.

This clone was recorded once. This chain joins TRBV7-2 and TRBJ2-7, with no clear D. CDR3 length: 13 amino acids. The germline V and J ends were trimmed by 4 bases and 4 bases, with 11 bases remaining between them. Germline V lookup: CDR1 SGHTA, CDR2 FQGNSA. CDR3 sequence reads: CASSSSLGYEQYF. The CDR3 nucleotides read TGTGCCAGCAGCTCCAGCCTCGGTTACGAGCAGTACTTC.

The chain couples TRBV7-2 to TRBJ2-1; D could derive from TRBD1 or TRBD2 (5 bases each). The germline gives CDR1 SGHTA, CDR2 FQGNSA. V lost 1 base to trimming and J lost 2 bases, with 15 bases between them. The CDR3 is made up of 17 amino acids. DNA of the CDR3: TGTGCCAGCAGCTTAGAGGTGGGGACCTTGGCCTACAATGAGCAGTTCTTC. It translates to CASSLEVGTLAYNEQFF.

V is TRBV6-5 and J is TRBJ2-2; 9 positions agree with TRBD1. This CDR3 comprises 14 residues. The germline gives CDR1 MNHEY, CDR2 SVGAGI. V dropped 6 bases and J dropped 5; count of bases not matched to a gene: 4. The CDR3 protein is CASRSGTGTGELFF. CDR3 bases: TGTGCCAGCAGGTCCGGGACAGGGACCGGGGAGCTGTTTTTT.

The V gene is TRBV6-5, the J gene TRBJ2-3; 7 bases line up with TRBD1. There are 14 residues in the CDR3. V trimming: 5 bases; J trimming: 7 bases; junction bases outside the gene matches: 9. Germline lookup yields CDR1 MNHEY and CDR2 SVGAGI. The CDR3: CASSPRQGRYTQYF. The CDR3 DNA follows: TGTGCCAGCAGTCCGCGACAGGGACGGTATACGCAGTATTTT.

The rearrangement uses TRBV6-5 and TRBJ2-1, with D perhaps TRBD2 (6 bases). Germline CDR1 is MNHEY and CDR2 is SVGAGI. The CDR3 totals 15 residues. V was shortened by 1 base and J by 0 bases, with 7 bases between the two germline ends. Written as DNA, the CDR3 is TGTGCCAGCAGTTACTACGGGAGCTCCTACAATGAGCAGTTCTTC. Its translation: CASSYYGSSYNEQFF.

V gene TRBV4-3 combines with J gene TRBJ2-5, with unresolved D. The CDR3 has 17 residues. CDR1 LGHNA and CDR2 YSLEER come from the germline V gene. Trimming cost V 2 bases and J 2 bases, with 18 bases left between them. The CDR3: CASSQHPPSARQETQYF. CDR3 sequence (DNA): TGCGCCAGCAGCCAACATCCCCCGTCCGCAAGGCAAGAGACCCAGTACTTC.

As DNA, the CDR3 is TGTGCCAGCAGCGTAGTAGAGGGGAGGGCCAGCGAGCAGTACTTC. Translated: CASSVVEGRASEQYF. The gene calls are TRBV9 and TRBJ2-7; 7 bases fit TRBD2. This CDR3 spans 15 amino acids. The V segment lost 0 bases and the J segment 6 bases; nucleotides outside the gene matches: 9. Looked up from germline, CDR1 is SGDLS and CDR2 is YYNGEE.

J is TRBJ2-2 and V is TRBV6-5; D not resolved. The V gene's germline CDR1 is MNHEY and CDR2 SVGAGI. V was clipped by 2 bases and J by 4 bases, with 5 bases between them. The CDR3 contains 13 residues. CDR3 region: CASSYGSTGELFF. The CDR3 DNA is TGTGCCAGCAGTTACGGGTCCACCGGGGAGCTGTTTTTT.

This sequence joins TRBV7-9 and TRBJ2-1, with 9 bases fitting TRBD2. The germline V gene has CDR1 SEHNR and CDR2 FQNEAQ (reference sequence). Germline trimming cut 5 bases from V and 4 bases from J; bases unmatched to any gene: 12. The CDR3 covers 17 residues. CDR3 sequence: CASSPRPSLAGYNEQFF. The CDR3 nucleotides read TGTGCCAGCAGCCCCCGCCCTAGTCTAGCGGGGTACAATGAGCAGTTCTTC.

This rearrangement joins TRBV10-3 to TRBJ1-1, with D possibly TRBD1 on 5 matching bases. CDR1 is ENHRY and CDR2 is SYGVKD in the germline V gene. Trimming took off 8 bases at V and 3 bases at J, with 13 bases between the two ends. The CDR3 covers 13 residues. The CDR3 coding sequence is TGTGCCATCGCGGCAGGGTGGGACACTGAAGCTTTCTTT. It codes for CAIAAGWDTEAFF.

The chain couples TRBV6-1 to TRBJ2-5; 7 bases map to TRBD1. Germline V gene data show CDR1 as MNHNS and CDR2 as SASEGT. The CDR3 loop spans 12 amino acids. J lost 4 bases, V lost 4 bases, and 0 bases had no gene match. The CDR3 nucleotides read TGTGCCAGCAGTGGGACAGGAGAGACCCAGTACTTC. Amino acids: CASSGTGETQYF.

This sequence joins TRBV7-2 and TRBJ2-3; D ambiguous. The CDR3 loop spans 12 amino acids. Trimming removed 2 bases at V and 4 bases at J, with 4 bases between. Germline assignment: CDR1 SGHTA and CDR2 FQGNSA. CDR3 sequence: CASSLFADTQYF. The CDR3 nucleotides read TGTGCCAGCAGCTTATTCGCAGATACGCAGTATTTT.

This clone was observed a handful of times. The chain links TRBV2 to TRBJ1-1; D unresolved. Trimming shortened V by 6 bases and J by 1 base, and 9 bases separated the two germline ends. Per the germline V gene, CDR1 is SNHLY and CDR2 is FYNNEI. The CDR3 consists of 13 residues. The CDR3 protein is CASRPTRNTEAFF. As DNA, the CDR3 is TGTGCCAGCAGGCCTACAAGGAACACTGAAGCTTTCTTT.

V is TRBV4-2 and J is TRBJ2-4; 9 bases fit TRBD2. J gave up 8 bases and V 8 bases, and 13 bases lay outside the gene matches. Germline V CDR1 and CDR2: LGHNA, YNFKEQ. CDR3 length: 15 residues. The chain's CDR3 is CASAPSAGGRDIQYF. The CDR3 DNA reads TGTGCCAGCGCTCCTAGCGCGGGGGGGCGAGACATTCAGTACTTC.